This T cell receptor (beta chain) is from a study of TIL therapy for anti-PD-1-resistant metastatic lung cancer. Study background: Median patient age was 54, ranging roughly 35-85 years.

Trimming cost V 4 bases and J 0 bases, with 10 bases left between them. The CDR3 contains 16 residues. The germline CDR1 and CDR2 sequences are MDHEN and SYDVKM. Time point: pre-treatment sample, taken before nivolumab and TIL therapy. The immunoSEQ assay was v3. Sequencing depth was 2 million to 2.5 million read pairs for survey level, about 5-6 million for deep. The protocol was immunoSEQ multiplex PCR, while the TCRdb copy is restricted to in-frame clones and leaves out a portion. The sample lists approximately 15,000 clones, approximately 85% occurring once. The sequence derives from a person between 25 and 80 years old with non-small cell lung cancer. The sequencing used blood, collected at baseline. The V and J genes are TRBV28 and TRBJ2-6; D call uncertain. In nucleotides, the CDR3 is TGTGCCAGCAGTTGGACCATCAGCTCTGGGGCCAACGTCCTGACTTTC. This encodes CASSWTISSGANVLTF.